The 23 T cell receptor beta chains presented below share a single source sample, sequenced in a study of blood T cell repertoires in COVID-19. Generated by immunoSEQ multiplex PCR, the TCRdb table keeps only in-frame clones and is missing some. The sample consists of approximately 480,000 clones, roughly 89% of them appearing once. The sequenced sample consisted of peripheral blood. The source is a man aged 18-30 years with COVID-19, enrolled during active disease.

Comment on this clone: This specimen includes other DNA sequences encoding the same CDR3. This chain joins TRBV5-8 and TRBJ1-2; a weak D match, TRBD1 (6 bases). Germline CDR1 is SGHTS and CDR2 is YDEGEE. The CDR3 is 12 amino acids. With 1 base removed from V and 5 bases from J, the gap between germline ends came to 6 bases. Here the CDR3 DNA reads TGTGCCAGCAGCTTGACAGGGTATGGCTACACCTTC. This encodes CASSLTGYGYTF.

This sequence joins TRBV23-1 and TRBJ2-5; D gene unclear. TRBV23-1 is given ORF status, its function remaining uncertain. This CDR3 comprises 15 residues. V was trimmed by 4 bases and J by 3 bases, leaving 15 bases between them. CDR3 loop: CASSLRSSGEETQYF. The CDR3 DNA sequence: TGCGCCAGCAGTCTAAGGAGTTCTGGTGAAGAGACCCAGTACTTC.

This clone was detected only once. CDR3 loop: CASRAGERLGGNTIYF. The CDR3 bases are TGTGCCAGCCGGGCAGGGGAAAGGCTAGGTGGAAACACCATATATTTT. J is TRBJ1-3 and V is TRBV7-8, with a weak D call TRBD1 (6 bases). In germline, CDR1 is SGHVS, CDR2 FQNEAQ. V lost 8 bases and J 3 bases, leaving 20 bases between the germline ends. CDR3 length equals 16 residues.

The genes are TRBV19 and TRBJ2-1; D gene ambiguous. The germline gives CDR1 LNHDA, CDR2 SQIVND (reference sequence). This CDR3 region has 14 residues. V shed 4 bases and J shed 7 bases, with 14 bases lying between them. CDR3 DNA: TGTGCCAGTAGTACGTCTAGGATCGGGAATGAGCAGTTCTTC. Translating gives CASSTSRIGNEQFF.

The chain is built from TRBV2 and TRBJ1-1; D remains unclear. The CDR3 extends over 13 amino acids. V was pared by 7 bases and J by 11 bases, with 20 bases between. Germline CDR1 reads SNHLY; CDR2 reads FYNNEI. The CDR3 loop is CASNYDRSGGAFF. The CDR3 DNA sequence: TGTGCCAGCAATTACGACCGGAGTGGCGGCGCTTTCTTT. Drawing the rest from reference TRBV2 and TRBJ1-1, the complete variable domain is EPEVTQTPSHQVTQMGQEVILRCVPISNHLYFYWYRQILGQKVEFLVSFYNNEISEKSEIFDDQFSVERPDGSNFTLKIRSTKLEDSAMYFCASNYDRSGGAFFGQGTRLTVV.

The chain is built from TRBV2 and TRBJ2-5; D might be TRBD1 (5 bases). The CDR3 has 14 amino acids. V was shortened by 8 bases and J by 2 bases, with 15 bases between the two germline ends. CDR1 and CDR2 from the germline V gene are SNHLY and FYNNEI. The CDR3 sequence is CASHQRQIQETQYF. CDR3 DNA sequence: TGTGCCAGCCATCAAAGACAGATACAAGAGACCCAGTACTTC.

The chain combines TRBV7-9 with TRBJ2-7; weak D call: TRBD1 (6 bases). Trimming removed 3 bases at V and 1 base at J, with 7 bases between. The germline V gene has CDR1 SEHNR and CDR2 FQNEAQ (reference sequence). The CDR3 spans 13 residues. CDR3 sequence: CASSLRGSYEQYF. In nucleotides, the CDR3 is TGTGCCAGCAGCTTGAGGGGGTCCTACGAGCAGTACTTC. Drawing the rest from reference TRBV7-9 and TRBJ2-7, the complete variable domain is DTGVSQNPRHKITKRGQNVTFRCDPISEHNRLYWYRQTLGQGPEFLTYFQNEAQLEKSRLLSDRFSAERPKGSFSTLEIQRTEQGDSAMYLCASSLRGSYEQYFGPGTRLTVT.

This clone was picked up one time. This chain uses TRBV27 with TRBJ2-4, with D possibly TRBD1 on 6 matching bases. CDR1 and CDR2 from the germline V gene are MNHEY and SMNVEV (reference sequence). V lost 5 bases and J lost 6, with 23 bases in between. The CDR3 extends over 17 amino acids. The CDR3, as DNA: TGTGCCAGCAGTCCCCTTAGCCTCGCGAGGACAGTAAACATTCAGTACTTC. Its translation is CASSPLSLARTVNIQYF.

The CDR3 DNA reads as TGCAGCGTAGCGGGGGGGCATGAGCAGTTCTTC. Its protein is CSVAGGHEQFF. The gene calls are TRBV29-1 and TRBJ2-1; 10 bases map to TRBD2. The germline V gene encodes CDR1 SQVTM and CDR2 ANQGSEA. The CDR3 contains 11 residues. The trim removed 6 bases at V and 8 bases at J, leaving 1 base unmatched.

The rearrangement uses TRBV11-2 and TRBJ2-1; 8 nucleotides agree with TRBD1. Trimming at V came to 10 bases and at J to 9 bases, leaving 5 bases not matched to a gene. This CDR3 spans 11 amino acids. The germline V gene has CDR1 SGHAT and CDR2 FQNNGV. CDR3 sequence reads: CATGQGSEQFF. DNA of the CDR3: TGTGCCACCGGACAGGGCAGTGAGCAGTTCTTC. Full variable domain (rest looked up from reference TRBV11-2 and TRBJ2-1): EAGVAQSPRYKIIEKRQSVAFWCNPISGHATLYWYQQILGQGPKLLIQFQNNGVVDDSQLPKDRFSAERLKGVDSTLKIQPAKLEDSAVYLCATGQGSEQFFGPGTRLTVL.

V and J are TRBV5-1 and TRBJ2-2, with 9 bases fitting TRBD1. J was trimmed by 10 bases and V by 4 bases; bases with no gene match: 14. CDR3 length equals 16 residues. Per the germline V gene, CDR1 is SGHRS and CDR2 is YFSETQ. The CDR3 DNA reads TGCGCCAGCAGCCTGCTGGGACAGGGAGGTTTAGAGGAGCTGTTTTTT. Translated: CASSLLGQGGLEELFF.

The chain couples TRBV6-5 to TRBJ1-6, with D possibly matching TRBD1 (5 bases). Trimming left V 4 bases short and J 3 bases short, with 10 bases between. Per germline, CDR1 MNHEY and CDR2 SVGAGI. This CDR3 comprises 15 residues. CDR3: CASSWDSYYNSPLHF. The CDR3 DNA reads as TGTGCCAGCAGTTGGGACTCTTACTATAATTCACCCCTCCACTTT.

This clone showed up just a few times. The chain has TRBV30 and TRBJ1-2; tentatively, D is TRBD1 (6 bases). The CDR3 is made up of 14 amino acids. Germline-derived CDR1 and CDR2 are GTSNPN and SVGIG (reference sequence). The V gene lost 3 bases and the J gene lost 5 bases, with 16 bases spanning the gap. CDR3 in DNA: TGTGCCTGGAGCTGGGGCAGGGGCCTTTATGGCTACACCTTC. Its translation: CAWSWGRGLYGYTF. Full variable domain (remainder filled in from reference TRBV30 and TRBJ1-2): SQTIHQWPATLVQPVGSPLSLECTVEGTSNPNLYWYRQAAGRGLQLLFYSVGIGQISSEVPQNLSASRPQDRQFILSSKKLLLSDSGFYLCAWSWGRGLYGYTFGSGTRLTVV.

The V call is TRBV28, the J call TRBJ2-1; 8 bases are a match to TRBD2. J lost 3 bases, V lost 6 bases, and 10 bases had no gene match. The CDR3 consists of 16 residues. The germline V gene has CDR1 MDHEN and CDR2 SYDVKM. CDR3 nucleotides: TGTGCCAGCAGAAGAACCGGGACTAGTTTCTACAATGAGCAGTTCTTC. It specifies CASRRTGTSFYNEQFF.

This chain links TRBV5-4 with TRBJ2-7, with TRBD1 as a possible D gene (7 bases). CDR1 and CDR2 (germline): SGHNT, YYREEE (reference sequence). This CDR3 spans 14 amino acids. V shed 0 bases and J shed 6 bases, with 13 bases lying between them. As DNA, the CDR3 is TGTGCCAGCAGCTTGGAGTCAGGGGGGAGCGAGCAGTACTTC. This encodes CASSLESGGSEQYF.

The chain combines TRBV3-1 (or the pseudogene TRBV3-2) with TRBJ2-7; weak D call: TRBD2 (6 bases). Trimming removed 3 bases from V and 2 bases from J, with 14 bases in between. Germline assignment: CDR1 LGHDT and CDR2 YNNKEL (reference sequence). This CDR3 region has 15 residues. The CDR3 DNA reads TGTGCCAGCAGCCAGAGAACAGCGGGCCCCTACGAGCAGTACTTC. Its protein is CASSQRTAGPYEQYF.

The chain joins TRBV30 to TRBJ2-1, with TRBD2 matching over 12 bases. The CDR3 extends over 15 amino acids. Germline V CDR1 and CDR2: GTSNPN, SVGIG (reference sequence). V was clipped by 0 bases and J by 8 bases; unmatched bases: 5. The CDR3 reads CAWSVWLAGGHEQFF. CDR3 coding DNA: TGTGCCTGGAGTGTCTGGCTAGCGGGAGGGCATGAGCAGTTCTTC.

CDR3 sequence (DNA): TGTGCCAGCAGCACCTTAGCGGGAGGGCCGTATGAGCAGTTCTTC. Translated, it gives CASSTLAGGPYEQFF. The rearrangement joins TRBV7-3 to TRBJ2-1; TRBD2 matches 11 bases. This CDR3 contains 15 residues. The V segment lost 5 bases and the J segment 8 bases; nucleotides outside the gene matches: 8. CDR1 and CDR2 (germline): SGHTA, FQGTGA.

CDR3 sequence: CATSDSGTGTYEQYF. For the CDR3, the DNA is TGTGCCACCAGTGATTCCGGGACAGGGACCTACGAGCAGTACTTC. The V and J genes are TRBV24-1 and TRBJ2-7, with 9 bases identical to TRBD1. The CDR3 loop spans 15 amino acids. CDR1 is KGHDR and CDR2 is SFDVKD in the germline V gene. V lost 2 bases and J lost 2; bases outside the gene matches: 3.

The gene calls are TRBV2 and TRBJ2-1, with TRBD2 matching over 13 bases. This CDR3 is built from 15 residues. The V gene end was trimmed by 6 bases and the J gene end by 9 bases; junction bases not matched to a gene: 8. Germline-derived CDR1 and CDR2 are SNHLY and FYNNEI. CDR3 loop: CASSEGLAGRVEQFF. The DNA of the CDR3 is TGTGCCAGCAGCGAGGGACTAGCGGGACGGGTTGAGCAGTTCTTC.

The chain recombines TRBV7-9 with TRBJ2-5, with a weak D call TRBD1 (6 bases). In germline, CDR1 is SEHNR, CDR2 FQNEAQ (reference sequence). The germline V and J ends were trimmed by 5 bases and 2 bases, with 9 bases remaining between them. The CDR3 runs 13 residues. This chain's CDR3 is CASSEDSQETQYF. The CDR3 DNA is TGTGCCAGCAGCGAGGACAGTCAAGAGACCCAGTACTTC.

The gene calls are TRBV5-1 and TRBJ2-1, with 8 positions matching TRBD1. The germline CDR1 and CDR2 sequences are SGHRS and YFSETQ. V was pared by 2 bases and J by 0 bases, with 1 base of the junction left unmatched. This CDR3 comprises 15 residues. CDR3 in amino acids: CASSLQGVSYNEQFF. The CDR3 coding sequence is TGCGCCAGCAGCTTACAGGGGGTCTCCTACAATGAGCAGTTCTTC.

The CDR3 region has the DNA TGTGCCAGCAGCTCAACCCCGAGTGGTAAGGGCTACACCTTC. Its translation: CASSSTPSGKGYTF. The chain employs TRBV7-2 and TRBJ1-2; D gene unclear. The CDR3 is made up of 14 amino acids. Germline V gene data show CDR1 as SGHTA and CDR2 as FQGNSA. Trimming stripped 4 bases from V and 8 bases from J, with 17 bases between.